Only one count was recorded for the clone carrying this TCR beta chain. TCRdb's table, derived via immunoSEQ multiplex PCR, lists solely in-frame clones and lacks some. Found here are 55,000 to 75,000 clones, about nine tenths of them singletons; the top ten hold 3.5% to 5%. This record comes from a study of technical replicates of blood from several donors. V lost 4 bases, J lost 7 bases, and 6 bases stayed unmatched. The CDR3 covers 14 residues. The germline CDR1 and CDR2 sequences are SGHRS and YFSETQ. The rearrangement uses TRBV5-1 and TRBJ1-4; 8 bases are a match to TRBD1. Material for sequencing was PBMCs. The TCR was taken from a human donor in good health. Some clones in this sample may be carry-over from other donors' samples. The CDR3, as DNA: TGCGCCAGCAGCCCAGGACAGGGCTCTGAAAAACTGTTTTTT. This sequence encodes CASSPGQGSEKLFF. Drawing the rest from reference TRBV5-1 and TRBJ1-4, the complete variable domain is KAGVTQTPRYLIKTRGQQVTLSCSPISGHRSVSWYQQTPGQGLQFLFEYFSETQRNKGNFPGRFSGRQFSNSRSEMNVSTLELGDSALYLCASSPGQGSEKLFFGSGTQLSVL.